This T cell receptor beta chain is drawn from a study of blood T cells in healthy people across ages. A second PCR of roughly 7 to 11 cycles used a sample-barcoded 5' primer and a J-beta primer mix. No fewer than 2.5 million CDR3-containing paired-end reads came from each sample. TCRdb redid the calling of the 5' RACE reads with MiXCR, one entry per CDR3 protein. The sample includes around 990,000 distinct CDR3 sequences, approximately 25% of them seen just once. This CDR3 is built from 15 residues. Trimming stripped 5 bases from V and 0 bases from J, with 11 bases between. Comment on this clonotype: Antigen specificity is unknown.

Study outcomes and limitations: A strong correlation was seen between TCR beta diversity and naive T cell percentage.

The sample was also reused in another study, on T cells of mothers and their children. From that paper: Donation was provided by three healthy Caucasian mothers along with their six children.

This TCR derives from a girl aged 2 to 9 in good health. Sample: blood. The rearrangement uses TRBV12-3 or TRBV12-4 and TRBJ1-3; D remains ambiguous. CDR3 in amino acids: CASSVLGSSGNTIYF. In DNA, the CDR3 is TGTGCCAGCAGTGTCCTAGGGAGCTCTGGAAACACCATATATTTT.